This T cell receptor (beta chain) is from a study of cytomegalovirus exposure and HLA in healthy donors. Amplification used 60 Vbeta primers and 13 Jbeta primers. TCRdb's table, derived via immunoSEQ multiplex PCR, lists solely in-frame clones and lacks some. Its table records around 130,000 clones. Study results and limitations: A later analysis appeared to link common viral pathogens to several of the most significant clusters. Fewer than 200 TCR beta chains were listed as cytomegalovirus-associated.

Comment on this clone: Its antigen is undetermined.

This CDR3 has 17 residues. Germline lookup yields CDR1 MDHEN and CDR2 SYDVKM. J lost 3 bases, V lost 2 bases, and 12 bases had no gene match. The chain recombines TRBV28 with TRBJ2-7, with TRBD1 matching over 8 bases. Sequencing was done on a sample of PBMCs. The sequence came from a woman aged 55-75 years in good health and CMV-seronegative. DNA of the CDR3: TGTGCCAGCAGTTTAATCTCCAGGGGGCTTGTGAGCTACGAGCAGTACTTC. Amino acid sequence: CASSLISRGLVSYEQYF. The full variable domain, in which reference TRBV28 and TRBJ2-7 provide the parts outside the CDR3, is DVKVTQSSRYLVKRTGEKVFLECVQDMDHENMFWYRQDPGLGLRLIYFSYDVKMKEKGDIPEGYSVSREKKERFSLILESASTNQTSMYLCASSLISRGLVSYEQYFGPGTRLTVT.